What follows describes a single T cell receptor beta chain. Its specificity is unknown. The data originate from a study of cytomegalovirus exposure and HLA in healthy donors. Profiling relied on immunoSEQ multiplex PCR, and the TCRdb table lists in-frame clones only, not all of them. The repertoire holds 100,000 to 150,000 clones, with around nine tenths as singletons. The roughly 120-subject validation cohort, separate from the roughly 670-subject first cohort, included the donors. Germline V gives CDR1 MGHRA, CDR2 YSYEKL. Trimming removed 1 base from V and 3 bases from J; junction bases left unmatched: 10. The CDR3 totals 17 residues. General study points: The authors listed 150 to 200 TCR beta chains as cytomegalovirus-associated.

This clonotype was sampled from a man between 25 and 39 years old in good health and CMV-seronegative. V usage is TRBV4-1 and J usage is TRBJ2-3, with TRBD1 matching over 7 bases. The sequenced sample consisted of PBMCs. This CDR3 is CASSQGVFGTATDTQYF. The DNA for the CDR3 is TGCGCCAGCAGCCAAGGGGTTTTCGGGACAGCGACAGATACGCAGTATTTT.